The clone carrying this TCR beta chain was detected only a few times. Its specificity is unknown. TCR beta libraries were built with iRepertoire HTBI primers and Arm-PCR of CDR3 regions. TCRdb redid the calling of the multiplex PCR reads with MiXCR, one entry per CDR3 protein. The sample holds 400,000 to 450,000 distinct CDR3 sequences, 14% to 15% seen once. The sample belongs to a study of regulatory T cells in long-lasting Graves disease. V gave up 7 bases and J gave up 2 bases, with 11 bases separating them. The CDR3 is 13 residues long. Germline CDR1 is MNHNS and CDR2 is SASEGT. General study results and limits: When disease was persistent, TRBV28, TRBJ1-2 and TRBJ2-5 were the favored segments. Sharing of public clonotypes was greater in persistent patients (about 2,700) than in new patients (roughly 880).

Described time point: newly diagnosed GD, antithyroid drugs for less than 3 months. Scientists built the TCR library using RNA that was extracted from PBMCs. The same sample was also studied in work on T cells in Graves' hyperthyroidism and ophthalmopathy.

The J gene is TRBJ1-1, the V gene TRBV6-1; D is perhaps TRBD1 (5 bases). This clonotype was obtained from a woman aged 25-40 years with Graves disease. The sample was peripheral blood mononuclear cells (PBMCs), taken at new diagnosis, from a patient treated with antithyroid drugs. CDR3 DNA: TGTGCCAGCACAGCGGGACGAAACACTGAAGCTTTCTTT. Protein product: CASTAGRNTEAFF.